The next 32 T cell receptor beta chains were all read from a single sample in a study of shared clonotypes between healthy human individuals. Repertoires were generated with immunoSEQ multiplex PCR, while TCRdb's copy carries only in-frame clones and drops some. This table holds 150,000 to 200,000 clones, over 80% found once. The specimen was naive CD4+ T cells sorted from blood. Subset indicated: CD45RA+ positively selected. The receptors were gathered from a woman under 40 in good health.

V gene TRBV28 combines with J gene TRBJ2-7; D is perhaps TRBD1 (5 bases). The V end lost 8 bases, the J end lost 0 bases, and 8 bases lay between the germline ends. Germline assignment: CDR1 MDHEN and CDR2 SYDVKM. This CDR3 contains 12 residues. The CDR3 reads CASGASSYEQYF. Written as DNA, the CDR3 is TGTGCCAGCGGGGCCAGCTCCTACGAGCAGTACTTC.

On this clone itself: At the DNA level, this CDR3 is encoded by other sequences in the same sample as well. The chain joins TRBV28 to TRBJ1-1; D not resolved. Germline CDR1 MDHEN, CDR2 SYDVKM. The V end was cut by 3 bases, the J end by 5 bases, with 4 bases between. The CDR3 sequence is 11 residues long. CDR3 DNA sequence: TGTGCCAGCAGTTTTTATACTGAAGCTTTCTTT. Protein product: CASSFYTEAFF.

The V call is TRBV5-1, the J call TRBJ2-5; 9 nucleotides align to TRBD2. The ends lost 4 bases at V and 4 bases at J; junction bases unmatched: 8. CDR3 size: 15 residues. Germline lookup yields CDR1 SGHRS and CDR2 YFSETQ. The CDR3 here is CASSHGTSWGETQYF. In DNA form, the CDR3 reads TGCGCCAGCAGCCATGGGACTAGCTGGGGAGAGACCCAGTACTTC.

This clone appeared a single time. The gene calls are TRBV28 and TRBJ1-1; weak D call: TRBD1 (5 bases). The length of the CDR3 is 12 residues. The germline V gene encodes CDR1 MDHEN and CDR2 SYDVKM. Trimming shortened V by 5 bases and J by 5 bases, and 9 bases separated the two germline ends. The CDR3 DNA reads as TGTGCCAGCAGTCAGGGTGGAACTGAAGCTTTCTTT. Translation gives CASSQGGTEAFF.

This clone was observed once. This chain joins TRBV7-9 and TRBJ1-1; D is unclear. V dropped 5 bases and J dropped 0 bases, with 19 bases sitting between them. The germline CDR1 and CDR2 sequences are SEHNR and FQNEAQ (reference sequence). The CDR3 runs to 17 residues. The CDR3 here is CASSQRAGGFVNTEAFF. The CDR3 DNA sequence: TGTGCCAGCAGCCAGCGGGCAGGTGGTTTTGTGAACACTGAAGCTTTCTTT.

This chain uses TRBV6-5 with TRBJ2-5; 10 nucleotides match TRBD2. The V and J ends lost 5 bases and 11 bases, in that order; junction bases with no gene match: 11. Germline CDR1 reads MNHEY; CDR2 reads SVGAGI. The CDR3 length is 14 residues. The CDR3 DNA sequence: TGTGCCAGCAGTACGTCTAGCGGGAGAAGGGAGCAGTACTTC. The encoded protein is CASSTSSGRREQYF.

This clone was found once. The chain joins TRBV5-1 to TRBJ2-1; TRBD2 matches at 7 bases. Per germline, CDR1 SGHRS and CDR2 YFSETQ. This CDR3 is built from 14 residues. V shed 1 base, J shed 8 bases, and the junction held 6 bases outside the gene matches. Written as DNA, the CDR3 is TGCGCCAGCAGCTTGATGCCGGGAGGCGATGAGCAGTTCTTC. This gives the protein CASSLMPGGDEQFF.

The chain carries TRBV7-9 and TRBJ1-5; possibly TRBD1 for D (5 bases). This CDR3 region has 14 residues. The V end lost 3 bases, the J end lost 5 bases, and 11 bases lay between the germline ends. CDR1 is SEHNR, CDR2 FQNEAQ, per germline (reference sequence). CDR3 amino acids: CASSLGGVYQPQHF. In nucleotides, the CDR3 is TGTGCCAGCAGCTTGGGGGGGGTTTATCAGCCCCAGCATTTT.

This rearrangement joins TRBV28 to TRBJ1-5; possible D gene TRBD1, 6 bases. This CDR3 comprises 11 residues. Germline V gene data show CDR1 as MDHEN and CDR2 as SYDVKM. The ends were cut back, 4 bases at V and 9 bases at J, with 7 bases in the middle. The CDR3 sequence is CASSSTGPQHF. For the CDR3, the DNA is TGTGCCAGCAGTTCGACAGGGCCCCAGCATTTT.

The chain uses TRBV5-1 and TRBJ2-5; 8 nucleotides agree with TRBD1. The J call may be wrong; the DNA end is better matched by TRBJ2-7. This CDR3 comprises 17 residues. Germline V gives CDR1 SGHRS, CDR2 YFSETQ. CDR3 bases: TGCGCCAGCAGCTTGGTAGGACAGGGCCTGGGGGCGGGCGAGCAGTACTTC. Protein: CASSLVGQGLGAGEQYF.

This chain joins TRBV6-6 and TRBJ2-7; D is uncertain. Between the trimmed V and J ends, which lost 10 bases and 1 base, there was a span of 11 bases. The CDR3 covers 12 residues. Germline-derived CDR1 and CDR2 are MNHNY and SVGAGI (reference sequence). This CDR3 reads CAIRSPSYEQYF. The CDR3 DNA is TGTGCCATCCGTTCCCCTTCCTACGAGCAGTACTTC.

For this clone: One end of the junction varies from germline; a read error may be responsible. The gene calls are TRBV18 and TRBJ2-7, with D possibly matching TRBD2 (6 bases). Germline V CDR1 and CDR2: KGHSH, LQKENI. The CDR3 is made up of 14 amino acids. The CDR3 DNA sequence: TGTGCCAGCTCACCTACTGGGGGGAACTACCAGCAGTACTTC. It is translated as CASSPTGGNYQQYF.

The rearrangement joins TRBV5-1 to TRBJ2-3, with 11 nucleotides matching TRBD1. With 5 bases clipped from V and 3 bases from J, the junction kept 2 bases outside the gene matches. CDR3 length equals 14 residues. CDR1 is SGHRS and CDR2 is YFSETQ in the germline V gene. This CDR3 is CASRRDRGTDTQYF. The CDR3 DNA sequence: TGCGCCAGCAGAAGGGACAGGGGGACAGATACGCAGTATTTT.

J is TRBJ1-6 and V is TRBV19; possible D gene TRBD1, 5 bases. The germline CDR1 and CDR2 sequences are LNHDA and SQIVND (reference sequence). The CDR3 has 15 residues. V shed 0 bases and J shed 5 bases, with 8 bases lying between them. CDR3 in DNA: TGTGCCAGTAGTATAGATCGGGACGATAATTCACCCCTCCACTTT. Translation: CASSIDRDDNSPLHF.

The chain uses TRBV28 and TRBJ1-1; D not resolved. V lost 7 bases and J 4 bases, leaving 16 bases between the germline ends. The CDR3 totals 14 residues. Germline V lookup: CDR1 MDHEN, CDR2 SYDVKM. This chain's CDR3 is CASTPWAWGTEAFF. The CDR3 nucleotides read TGTGCCAGCACCCCTTGGGCGTGGGGCACTGAAGCTTTCTTT.

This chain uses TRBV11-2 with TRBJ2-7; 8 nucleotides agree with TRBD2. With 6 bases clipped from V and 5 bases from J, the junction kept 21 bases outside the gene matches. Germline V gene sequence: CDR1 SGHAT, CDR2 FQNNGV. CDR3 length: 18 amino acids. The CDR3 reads CASRRPGLGLLRGNEQYF. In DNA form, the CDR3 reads TGTGCCAGCAGGCGCCCGGGACTAGGGCTCCTACGTGGGAACGAGCAGTACTTC.

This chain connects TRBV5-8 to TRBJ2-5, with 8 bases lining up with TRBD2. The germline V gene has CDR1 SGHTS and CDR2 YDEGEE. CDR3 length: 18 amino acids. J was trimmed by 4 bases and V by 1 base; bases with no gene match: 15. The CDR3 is CASSLLGLAGGSRETQYF. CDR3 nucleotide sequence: TGTGCCAGCAGCTTGTTGGGTCTGGCGGGAGGTTCGCGAGAGACCCAGTACTTC.

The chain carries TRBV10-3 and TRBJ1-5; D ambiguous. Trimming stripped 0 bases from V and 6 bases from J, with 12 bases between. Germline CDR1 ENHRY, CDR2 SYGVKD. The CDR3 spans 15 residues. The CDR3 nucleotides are TGTGCCATCAGTGAGTCGAATCCGTCAGGTCAGCCCCAGCATTTT. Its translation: CAISESNPSGQPQHF.

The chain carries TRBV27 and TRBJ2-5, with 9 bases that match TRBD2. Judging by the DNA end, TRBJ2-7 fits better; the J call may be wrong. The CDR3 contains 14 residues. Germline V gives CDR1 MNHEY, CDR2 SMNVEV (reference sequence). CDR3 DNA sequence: TGTGCCAGCAGTATTTTAGCGGGAGTGGGCGAGCAGTACTTC. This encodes CASSILAGVGEQYF.

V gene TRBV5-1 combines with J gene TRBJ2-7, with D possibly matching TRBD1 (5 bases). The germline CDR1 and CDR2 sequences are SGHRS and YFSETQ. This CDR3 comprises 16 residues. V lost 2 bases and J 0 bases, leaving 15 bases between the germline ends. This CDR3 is CASSLVRLGVSYEQYF. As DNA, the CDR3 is TGCGCCAGCAGCTTAGTTAGATTAGGGGTCTCCTACGAGCAGTACTTC.

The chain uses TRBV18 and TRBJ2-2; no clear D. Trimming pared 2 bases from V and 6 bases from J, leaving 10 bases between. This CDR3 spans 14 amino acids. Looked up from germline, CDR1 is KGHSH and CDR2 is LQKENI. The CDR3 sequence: CASSPKVTAGELFF. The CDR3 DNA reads TGTGCCAGCTCACCAAAAGTTACTGCCGGGGAGCTGTTTTTT. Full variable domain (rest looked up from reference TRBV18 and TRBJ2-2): NAGVMQNPRHLVRRRGQEARLRCSPMKGHSHVYWYRQLPEEGLKFMVYLQKENIIDESGMPKERFSAEFPKEGPSILRIQQVVRGDSAAYFCASSPKVTAGELFFGEGSRLTVL.

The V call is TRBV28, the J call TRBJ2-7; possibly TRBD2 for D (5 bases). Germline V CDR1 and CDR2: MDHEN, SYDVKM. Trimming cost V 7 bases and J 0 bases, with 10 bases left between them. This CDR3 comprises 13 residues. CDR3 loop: CASNTGFSYEQYF. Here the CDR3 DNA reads TGTGCCAGCAATACGGGGTTCTCCTACGAGCAGTACTTC.

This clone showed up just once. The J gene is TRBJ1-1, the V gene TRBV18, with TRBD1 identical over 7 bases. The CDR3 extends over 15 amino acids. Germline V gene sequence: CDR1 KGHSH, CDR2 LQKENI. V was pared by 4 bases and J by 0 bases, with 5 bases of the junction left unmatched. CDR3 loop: CASSLRDSLNTEAFF. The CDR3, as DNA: TGTGCCAGCTCACTTAGGGACAGCCTGAACACTGAAGCTTTCTTT.

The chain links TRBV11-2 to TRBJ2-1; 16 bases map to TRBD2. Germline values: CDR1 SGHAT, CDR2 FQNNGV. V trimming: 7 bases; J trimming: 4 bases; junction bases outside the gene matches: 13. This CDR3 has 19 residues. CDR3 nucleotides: TGTGCCAGCACCCTAGTCCCGGGACTAGCGGGAGGGGTTTACAATGAGCAGTTCTTC. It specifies CASTLVPGLAGGVYNEQFF.

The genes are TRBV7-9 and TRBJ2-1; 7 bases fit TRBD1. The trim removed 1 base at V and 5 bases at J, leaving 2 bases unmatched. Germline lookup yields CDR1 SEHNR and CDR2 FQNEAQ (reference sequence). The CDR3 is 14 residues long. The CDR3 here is CASSLGQGDNEQFF. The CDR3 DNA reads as TGTGCCAGCAGCTTAGGGCAGGGGGACAATGAGCAGTTCTTC. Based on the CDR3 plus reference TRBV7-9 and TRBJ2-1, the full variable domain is DTGVSQNPRHKITKRGQNVTFRCDPISEHNRLYWYRQTLGQGPEFLTYFQNEAQLEKSRLLSDRFSAERPKGSFSTLEIQRTEQGDSAMYLCASSLGQGDNEQFFGPGTRLTVL.

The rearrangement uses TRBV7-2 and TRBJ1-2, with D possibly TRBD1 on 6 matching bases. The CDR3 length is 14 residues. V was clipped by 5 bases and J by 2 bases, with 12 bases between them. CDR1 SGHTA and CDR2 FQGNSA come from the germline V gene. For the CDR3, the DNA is TGTGCCAGCAGCCGGGGGGCGCTAAACTATGGCTACACCTTC. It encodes CASSRGALNYGYTF.

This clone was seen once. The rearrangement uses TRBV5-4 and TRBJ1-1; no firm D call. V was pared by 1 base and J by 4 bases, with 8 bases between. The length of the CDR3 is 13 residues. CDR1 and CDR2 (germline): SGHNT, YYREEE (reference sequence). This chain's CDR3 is CASSLHTGTEAFF. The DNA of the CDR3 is TGTGCCAGCAGCTTGCATACGGGCACTGAAGCTTTCTTT.

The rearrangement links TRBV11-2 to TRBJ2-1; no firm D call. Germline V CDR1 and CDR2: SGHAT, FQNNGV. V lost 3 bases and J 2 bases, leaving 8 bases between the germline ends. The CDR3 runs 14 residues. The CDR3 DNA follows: TGTGCCAGCAGCTTCAGCCATACCTACAATGAGCAGTTCTTC. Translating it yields CASSFSHTYNEQFF. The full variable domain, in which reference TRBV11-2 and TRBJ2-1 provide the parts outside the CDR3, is EAGVAQSPRYKIIEKRQSVAFWCNPISGHATLYWYQQILGQGPKLLIQFQNNGVVDDSQLPKDRFSAERLKGVDSTLKIQPAKLEDSAVYLCASSFSHTYNEQFFGPGTRLTVL.

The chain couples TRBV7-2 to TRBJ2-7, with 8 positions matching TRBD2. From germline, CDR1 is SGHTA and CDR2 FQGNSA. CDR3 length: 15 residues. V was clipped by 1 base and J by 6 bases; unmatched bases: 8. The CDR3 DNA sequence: TGTGCCAGCAGCTTAGACCCAGCGGGAGACGCCGAGCAGTACTTC. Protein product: CASSLDPAGDAEQYF.

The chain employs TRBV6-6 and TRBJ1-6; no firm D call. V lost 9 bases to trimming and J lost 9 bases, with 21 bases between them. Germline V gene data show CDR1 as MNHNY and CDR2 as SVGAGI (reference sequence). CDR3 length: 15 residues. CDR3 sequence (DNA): TGTGCCAGTCAGTCGTATTCGGAATTTCGTTCACCCCTCCACTTT. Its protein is CASQSYSEFRSPLHF.

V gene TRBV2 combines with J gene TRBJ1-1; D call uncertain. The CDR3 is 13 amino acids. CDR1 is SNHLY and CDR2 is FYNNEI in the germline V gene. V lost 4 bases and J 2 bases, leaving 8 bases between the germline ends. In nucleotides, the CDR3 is TGTGCCAGCAGTGTCCGACCAAACACTGAAGCTTTCTTT. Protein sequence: CASSVRPNTEAFF.

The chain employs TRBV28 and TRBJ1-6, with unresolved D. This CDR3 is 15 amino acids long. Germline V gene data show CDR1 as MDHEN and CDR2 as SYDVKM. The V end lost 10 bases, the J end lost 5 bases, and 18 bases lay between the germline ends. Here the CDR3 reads CATKFDGTHNSPLHF. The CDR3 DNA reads TGTGCCACCAAATTCGACGGTACCCATAATTCACCCCTCCACTTT. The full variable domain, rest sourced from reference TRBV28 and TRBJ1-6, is DVKVTQSSRYLVKRTGEKVFLECVQDMDHENMFWYRQDPGLGLRLIYFSYDVKMKEKGDIPEGYSVSREKKERFSLILESASTNQTSMYLCATKFDGTHNSPLHFGNGTRLTVT.